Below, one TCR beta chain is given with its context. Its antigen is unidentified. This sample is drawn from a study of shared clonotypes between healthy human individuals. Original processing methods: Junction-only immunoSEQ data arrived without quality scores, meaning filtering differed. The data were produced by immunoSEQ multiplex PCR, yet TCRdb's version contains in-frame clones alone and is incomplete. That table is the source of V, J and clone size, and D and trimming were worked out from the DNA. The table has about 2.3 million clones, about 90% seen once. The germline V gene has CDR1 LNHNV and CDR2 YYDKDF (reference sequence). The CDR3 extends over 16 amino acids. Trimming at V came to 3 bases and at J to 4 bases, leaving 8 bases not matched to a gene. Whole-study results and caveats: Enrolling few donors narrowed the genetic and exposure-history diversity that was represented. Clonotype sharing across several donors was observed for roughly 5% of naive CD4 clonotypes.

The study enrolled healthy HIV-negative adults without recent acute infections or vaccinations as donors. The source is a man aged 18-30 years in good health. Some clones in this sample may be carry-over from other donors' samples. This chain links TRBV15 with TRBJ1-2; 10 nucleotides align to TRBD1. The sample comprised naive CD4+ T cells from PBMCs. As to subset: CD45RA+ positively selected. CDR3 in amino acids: CATSRGRGTGAYGYTF. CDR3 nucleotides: TGTGCCACCAGCAGGGGGCGGGGGACAGGGGCCTATGGCTACACCTTC.